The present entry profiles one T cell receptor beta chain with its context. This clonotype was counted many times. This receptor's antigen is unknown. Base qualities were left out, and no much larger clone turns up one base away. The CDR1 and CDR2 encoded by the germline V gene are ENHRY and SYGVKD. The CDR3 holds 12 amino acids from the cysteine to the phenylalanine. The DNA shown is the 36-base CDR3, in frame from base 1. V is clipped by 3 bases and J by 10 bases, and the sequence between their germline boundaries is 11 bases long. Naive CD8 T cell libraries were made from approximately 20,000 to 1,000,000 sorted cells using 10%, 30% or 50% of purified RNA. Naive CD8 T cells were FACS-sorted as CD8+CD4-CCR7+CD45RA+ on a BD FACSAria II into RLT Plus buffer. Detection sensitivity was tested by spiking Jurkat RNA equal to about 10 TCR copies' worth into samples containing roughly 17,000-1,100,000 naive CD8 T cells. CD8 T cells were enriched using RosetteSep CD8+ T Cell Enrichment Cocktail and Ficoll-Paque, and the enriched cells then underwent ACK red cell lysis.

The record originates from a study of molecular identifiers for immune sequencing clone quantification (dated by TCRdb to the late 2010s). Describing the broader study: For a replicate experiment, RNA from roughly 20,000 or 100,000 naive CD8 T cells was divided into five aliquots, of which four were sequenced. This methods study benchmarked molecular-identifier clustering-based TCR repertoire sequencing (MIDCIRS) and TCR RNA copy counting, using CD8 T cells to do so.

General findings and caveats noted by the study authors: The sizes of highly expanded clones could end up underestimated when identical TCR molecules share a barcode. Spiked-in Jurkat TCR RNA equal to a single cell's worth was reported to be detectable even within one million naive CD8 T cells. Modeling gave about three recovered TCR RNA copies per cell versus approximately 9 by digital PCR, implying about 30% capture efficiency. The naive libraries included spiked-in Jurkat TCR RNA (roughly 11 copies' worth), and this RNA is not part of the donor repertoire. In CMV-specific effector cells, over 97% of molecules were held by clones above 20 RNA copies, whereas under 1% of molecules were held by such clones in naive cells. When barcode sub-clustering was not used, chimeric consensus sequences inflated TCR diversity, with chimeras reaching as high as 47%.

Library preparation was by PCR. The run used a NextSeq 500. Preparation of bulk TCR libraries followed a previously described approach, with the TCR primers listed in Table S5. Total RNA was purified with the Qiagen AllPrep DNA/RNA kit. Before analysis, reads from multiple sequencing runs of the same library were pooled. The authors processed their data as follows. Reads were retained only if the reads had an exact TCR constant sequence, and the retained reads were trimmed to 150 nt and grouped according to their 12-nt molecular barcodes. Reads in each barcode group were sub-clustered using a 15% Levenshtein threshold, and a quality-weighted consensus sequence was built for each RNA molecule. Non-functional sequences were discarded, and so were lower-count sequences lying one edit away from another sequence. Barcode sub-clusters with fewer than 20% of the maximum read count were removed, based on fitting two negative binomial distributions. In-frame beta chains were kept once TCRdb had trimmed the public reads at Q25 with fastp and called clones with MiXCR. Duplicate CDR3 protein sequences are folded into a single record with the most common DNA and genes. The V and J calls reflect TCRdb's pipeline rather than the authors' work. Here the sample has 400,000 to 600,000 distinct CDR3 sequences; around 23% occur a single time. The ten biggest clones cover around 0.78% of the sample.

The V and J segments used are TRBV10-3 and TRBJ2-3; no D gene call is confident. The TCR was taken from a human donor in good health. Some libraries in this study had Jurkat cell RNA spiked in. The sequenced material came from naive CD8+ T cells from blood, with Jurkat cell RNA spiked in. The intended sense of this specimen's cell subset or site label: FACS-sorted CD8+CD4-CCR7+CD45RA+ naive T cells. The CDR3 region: CAISDSGAPQYF. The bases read TGTGCCATCAGTGATTCAGGAGCCCCGCAGTATTTT.